The sequence of this TCR beta chain was determined in a study of blood T cell repertoires in COVID-19. V lost 1 base to trimming and J lost 6 bases; unmatched junction nucleotides: 3. The V gene's germline CDR1 is SNHLY and CDR2 FYNNEI. The CDR3 covers 15 residues. Using immunoSEQ multiplex PCR, the repertoire was profiled, and TCRdb retains in-frame clones only, with some absent. The sample holds 150,000 to 200,000 clones, about 91% seen once. The sequenced sample was peripheral blood. This chain joins TRBV2 and TRBJ1-4; 9 bases fit TRBD1. The clonotype originates from a young woman with acute or convalescent COVID-19. The chain's CDR3 is CASSEGDRDDEKLFF. CDR3 in DNA: TGTGCCAGCAGTGAAGGGGACAGGGACGATGAAAAACTGTTTTTT. The complete variable domain, with remaining parts taken from reference TRBV2 and TRBJ1-4, reads EPEVTQTPSHQVTQMGQEVILRCVPISNHLYFYWYRQILGQKVEFLVSFYNNEISEKSEIFDDQFSVERPDGSNFTLKIRSTKLEDSAMYFCASSEGDRDDEKLFFGSGTQLSVL.